The rows below give T cell receptor beta chains drawn from one sample of a study of regulatory T cells in long-lasting Graves disease. MiXCR, run by TCRdb on the multiplex PCR reads, gives a single entry per CDR3 protein. The sample lists approximately 470,000 distinct CDR3 sequences, 15% to 20% seen once, with approximately 12% in the top ten. The same specimen was also included in a second study, on T cells in Graves' hyperthyroidism and ophthalmopathy.

The sample in question was peripheral blood mononuclear cells (PBMCs), obtained at new diagnosis, from a patient treated with antithyroid drugs. Every receptor here comes from a man aged 35 to 55 with Graves disease. The CDR3 runs from the conserved cysteine through the conserved F or W. The order of the fields is J gene, V gene, D gene, CDR3 length, clone size, CDR3 DNA, CDR3 protein. D genes are given only for firm matches. The size field is filled for only some rows; it gives once, few, many or a size class.

>TRBJ2-7|TRBV6-9|TRBD2|16|many
TGTGCCAGCAGTTACTCCTCTAGCGGGGGACAATACGAGCAGTACTTC
CASSYSSSGGQYEQYF
>TRBJ2-3|TRBV2|TRBD1|14|many
TGTGCCAGCAGCCGACAGGGGGCCTTGGATACGCAGTATTTT
CASSRQGALDTQYF
>TRBJ1-2|TRBV12-3/TRBV12-4|NA|12|few
TGTGCCAGCAGGCCACAGGGTTTTGGCTACACCTTC
CASRPQGFGYTF
>TRBJ2-7|TRBV5-8|NA|13|NA
TGTGCCAGCAGCTTGGCAGGGCATGAGGAGCAGTACTTC
CASSLAGHEEQYF
>TRBJ2-2|TRBV5-4|NA|14|many
TGTGCCAGCAGCAGAGGGGAGAACACCGGGGAGCTGTTTTTT
CASSRGENTGELFF
>TRBJ2-7|TRBV28|TRBD1|14|many
TGTGCCAGCAGTTTACAGGGGGCCTCCTACGAGCAGTACTTC
CASSLQGASYEQYF
>TRBJ1-2|TRBV9|NA|15|NA
TGTGCCAGCAGCCCTAGACAGAAAGCTAACTATGGCTACACCTTC
CASSPRQKANYGYTF
>TRBJ1-5|TRBV28|NA|14|many
TGTGCCAGCAGTCAGCTCGGACAGAATCAGCCCCAGCATTTT
CASSQLGQNQPQHF
>TRBJ2-6|TRBV12-3/TRBV12-4|NA|15|NA
TGTGCCAGCAGTTTTGGACGGACTGGGGCCAACGTCCTGACTTTC
CASSFGRTGANVLTF
>TRBJ2-5|TRBV9|TRBD1|13|many
TGTGCCAGCAGCGCTTCAGGGGGAGAGACCCAGTACTTC
CASSASGGETQYF
>TRBJ2-5|TRBV10-2|NA|14|NA
TGCGCCAGCAGTGAGGTGGATAGCGAGGAGACCCAGTACTTC
CASSEVDSEETQYF
>TRBJ1-4|TRBV28|TRBD1|18|few
TGTGCCAGCAGTCCCTGGGACAGGGCGGGAGGGAATAAAGGAAAACTGTTTTTT
CASSPWDRAGGNKGKLFF
>TRBJ2-4|TRBV15|NA|15|few
TGTGCCACCAGCAGAGATGGGGGGAATGGGAACATTCAGTACTTC
CATSRDGGNGNIQYF
>TRBJ2-7|TRBV11-2|TRBD1|13|few
TGTGCCAGCAGCATCGACAGGGAGAGGAAGCAGTACTTC
CASSIDRERKQYF
>TRBJ2-1|TRBV6-2/TRBV6-3|TRBD2|16|many
TGTGCCAGCAGTTACTCGATAGCGGGAGTAGGAGATGAGCAGTTCTTC
CASSYSIAGVGDEQFF
>TRBJ1-1|TRBV20-1|NA|14|many
TGCAGTGCTAGAGATCAGGGAATGAACACTGAAGCTTTCTTT
CSARDQGMNTEAFF
>TRBJ2-1|TRBV20-1|TRBD2|16|few
TGCAGTGCTCCCCTCCTTGGAAGCGGGAGGGCCAATGAGCAGTTCTTC
CSAPLLGSGRANEQFF
>TRBJ1-1|TRBV5-1|NA|14|many
TGCGCCAGCAGCCGGGCTGGACAGCGCACTGAAGCTTTCTTT
CASSRAGQRTEAFF
>TRBJ2-7|TRBV6-2/TRBV6-3|NA|16|NA
TGTGCCAGCAGTTACTCAAGGGGGGTACTCCCCTACGAGCAGTACTTC
CASSYSRGVLPYEQYF
>TRBJ2-5|TRBV12-3/TRBV12-4|TRBD2|16|many
TGTGCCAGCAGCGAGTACGGACTAGCGGGAGTGGAGACCCAGTACTTC
CASSEYGLAGVETQYF
>TRBJ2-3|TRBV29-1|NA|14|few
TGCAGCGTTGAGGGGGCCAGAGCCACAGATACGCAGTATTTT
CSVEGARATDTQYF
>TRBJ1-2|TRBV2|NA|13|many
TGTGCCAGCAGTTCTACAGGGATGGGTGGCTACACCTTC
CASSSTGMGGYTF
>TRBJ2-5|TRBV3-1|TRBD2|16|many
TGTGCCAGCAGCCCGGGGACTAGCGGTGCACAAGAGACCCAGTACTTC
CASSPGTSGAQETQYF
>TRBJ2-5|TRBV27|NA|14|NA
TGTGTCAGCAGACCGAGGGGTAGAGGAGAGACCCAGTACTTC
CVSRPRGRGETQYF
>TRBJ2-1|TRBV7-3|NA|15|few
TGTGCCAGCAGCTTAAGTAGCGGTACCTACAATGAGCAGTTCTTC
CASSLSSGTYNEQFF
>TRBJ2-3|TRBV6-1|TRBD2|16|NA
TGTGCCAGCAGTATCCTAGCGGGAGTAGTTTCGGATACGCAGTATTTT
CASSILAGVVSDTQYF
>TRBJ1-6|TRBV7-9|TRBD1|14|many
TGTGCCAGCAGGCCGATAACAGGGGTAGAGCCCCTCCACTTT
CASRPITGVEPLHF